This T cell receptor (beta chain) stems from a study of esophageal squamous cell carcinoma under preoperative chemotherapy (dated by TCRdb to about 2018). General notes on the study: The study profiled TCR repertoires of both peripheral blood T cells and tumor-infiltrating lymphocytes. In patients with esophageal squamous cell carcinoma, the study looked at what paclitaxel-nedaplatin chemotherapy did to T-cell receptor repertoires. Roughly 5 patients with primary esophageal squamous cell carcinoma made up the cohort. Repertoires from samples obtained before paclitaxel-nedaplatin therapy were compared with repertoires from samples obtained after paclitaxel-nedaplatin therapy. General findings and caveats noted by the study authors: Only five patients with esophageal squamous cell carcinoma were analyzed, making for a small cohort. Post-treatment tumor-infiltrating lymphocytes appeared partly derived from peripheral T cells migrating into the tumor, not solely from local clonal changes. After chemotherapy, peripheral T cells showed a significant rise in TCR diversity, whereas tumor-infiltrating lymphocytes did not. Clonotype frequencies shifted immediately and substantially under paclitaxel-nedaplatin therapy, and abundant clones were more likely to contract than to amplify.

The sample's time point, from its label and the paper: after preoperative PTX-NDP chemotherapy. Before surgery, patients were given paclitaxel-nedaplatin as preoperative chemotherapy. Note on this clonotype: Its antigen is unknown. No clone much larger than this one lies a single base away; base qualities are absent.

CDR1 and CDR2, per the germline V gene (reference sequence), are SEHNR and FQNEAQ. Spanning cysteine to phenylalanine, the CDR3 consists of 14 amino acids. Only the CDR3 part of the read is kept: 42 bases, read in frame from the first base. Library generation was performed with PCR. Instrument used: HiSeq X Ten. High-throughput sequencing was used to characterize TCR repertoires. The public reads were reprocessed in TCRdb via fastp at Q25 and MiXCR, keeping in-frame beta chains. Rows are unified per CDR3 protein, each entry keeping the most common DNA and genes. Here the sample has about 18,000 distinct CDR3 sequences; 40% to 55% occur a single time. Of the sample, roughly 30% is held by the ten largest clones.

This receptor was obtained from a human donor with esophageal squamous cell carcinoma. The donor label of this sample is uncertain. The receptor chain draws on TRBV7-9 and TRBJ2-7, with 9 junctional bases fitting TRBD2. The J call may be wrong; the DNA end is better matched by TRBJ2-1. The sample was taken from a patient given preoperative chemotherapy. The DNA is TGTGCCAGCAGCTTGCTAGCGGGATACAATGAGCAGTTCTTC. Its product reads: CASSLLAGYNEQFF.